The 7 T cell receptor beta chains below all came from one sample that was sequenced in a study of CD8 T cells in Susac syndrome. With random hexamers, roughly 0.45 to 1 ug RNA was reverse transcribed. MiXCR, applied by TCRdb to the immunoSEQ multiplex PCR reads, yields one record per CDR3 protein. Of 120,000 to 150,000 distinct CDR3 sequences in the sample, more than 90% were seen once. The specimen sequenced was CD4+ T cells from PBMCs. Every receptor here comes from a human donor with Susac syndrome.

The rearrangement joins TRBV7-2 to TRBJ2-5, with D unresolved. Trimming removed 3 bases from V and 1 base from J, with 6 bases in between. The CDR3 runs 13 residues. Germline lookup yields CDR1 SGHTA and CDR2 FQGNSA. CDR3 residues: CASSFTAQETQYF. The DNA of the CDR3 is TGTGCCAGCAGCTTTACTGCCCAAGAGACCCAGTACTTC.

The V gene is TRBV4-2, the J gene TRBJ2-3; D uncertain. Looked up from germline, CDR1 is LGHNA and CDR2 is YNFKEQ. CDR3 length: 15 amino acids. Trimming stripped 0 bases from V and 2 bases from J, with 9 bases between. For the CDR3, the DNA is TGTGCCAGCAGCCAAGATCGGCTAGTCACAGATACGCAGTATTTT. It specifies CASSQDRLVTDTQYF.

The rearrangement uses TRBV5-1 and TRBJ2-5; D may be TRBD1 (5 bases). This CDR3 is built from 14 residues. Germline assignment: CDR1 SGHRS and CDR2 YFSETQ. V lost 2 bases, J lost 3 bases, and 11 bases lay in between. The CDR3: CASSFGGREETQYF. CDR3 nucleotides: TGCGCCAGCAGCTTCGGCGGCAGGGAAGAGACCCAGTACTTC. Looking up the rest from reference TRBV5-1 and TRBJ2-5 gives the full variable domain: KAGVTQTPRYLIKTRGQQVTLSCSPISGHRSVSWYQQTPGQGLQFLFEYFSETQRNKGNFPGRFSGRQFSNSRSEMNVSTLELGDSALYLCASSFGGREETQYFGPGTRLLVL.

This chain links TRBV29-1 with TRBJ2-7; TRBD1 agrees at 10 bases. Germline CDR1 SQVTM, CDR2 ANQGSEA. Trimming at V came to 5 bases and at J to 3 bases, leaving 10 bases not matched to a gene. This CDR3 has 15 residues. This CDR3 is CSVFTRTGGFYEQYF. The DNA for the CDR3 is TGCAGCGTTTTCACAAGGACAGGGGGGTTCTACGAGCAGTACTTC.

This chain links TRBV19 with TRBJ2-3, with TRBD2 matching over 9 bases. After removal of 11 bases from V and 3 bases from J, the junction contained 9 bases not matched to a gene. Germline lookup yields CDR1 LNHDA and CDR2 SQIVND (reference sequence). The CDR3 is 14 amino acids. DNA of the CDR3: TGTGCCTCCAAGGCGGGGGGGCCGACAGATACGCAGTATTTT. As protein: CASKAGGPTDTQYF.

The chain employs TRBV5-1 and TRBJ1-6; no firm D call. The CDR3 contains 16 residues. Germline lookup yields CDR1 SGHRS and CDR2 YFSETQ. V lost 0 bases and J 7 bases, leaving 14 bases between the germline ends. The chain's CDR3 is CASSLDPGSRNSPLHF. In nucleotides, the CDR3 is TGCGCCAGCAGCTTGGATCCGGGCTCGAGGAATTCACCCCTCCACTTT.

The chain recombines TRBV24-1 with TRBJ2-1, with unresolved D. Germline lookup yields CDR1 KGHDR and CDR2 SFDVKD. V lost 4 bases and J lost 5, with 8 bases in between. The CDR3 covers 13 residues. CDR3 amino acids: CATSDTLDNEQFF. The CDR3 nucleotides are TGTGCCACCAGTGACACGCTTGACAATGAGCAGTTCTTC.